This T cell receptor beta chain was recovered during a study of shared T cell receptors in the human thymus. TCRdb keeps only in-frame clones here, not all; method: immunoSEQ multiplex PCR. The sample carries over 650,000 clones, approximately 89% recorded once. J lost 2 bases, V lost 5 bases, and 8 bases had no gene match. The CDR3 loop spans 16 amino acids. Germline V gene data show CDR1 as LNHDA and CDR2 as SQIVND (reference sequence). The data also belong to a second study, concerning human thymus T cells. That publication notes: Unrelated individuals were reported by related research to share highly overlapping thymic repertoires.

J is TRBJ1-5 and V is TRBV19; 8 nucleotides align to TRBD1. The clonotype was recovered from a boy younger than two with a congenital heart defect. Sequencing was performed on thymocytes. In DNA, the CDR3 is TGTGCCAGTAGTCGTACAGGGGGTAAAGGCAATCAGCCCCAGCATTTT. This translates into CASSRTGGKGNQPQHF.